Below are 29 T cell receptor beta chains sequenced from a single sample in a study of CD8 T cells in Susac syndrome. Random hexamers were used to reverse transcribe an amount of about 0.45 to 1 ug RNA. TCRdb processed the immunoSEQ multiplex PCR reads anew with MiXCR; each CDR3 protein has one entry. The table lists 71,000 or so distinct CDR3 sequences, about 92% of them singletons. Sequencing was done on a sample of CD4+ T cells from PBMCs. The receptors originated from a human donor with Susac syndrome.

The rearrangement joins TRBV29-1 to TRBJ1-2; maybe TRBD1 (6 bases). The CDR3 spans 14 residues. The germline gives CDR1 SQVTM, CDR2 ANQGSEA. The germline V and J ends were trimmed by 5 bases and 3 bases, with 16 bases remaining between them. The CDR3 loop reads CSVPSSGHHYGYTF. CDR3 nucleotide sequence: TGCAGCGTTCCCTCCTCGGGACATCACTATGGCTACACCTTC.

The chain uses TRBV30 and TRBJ1-5; D not resolved. The V and J ends lost 2 bases and 4 bases respectively, with 6 bases between them. Germline CDR1 and CDR2: GTSNPN and SVGIG (reference sequence). CDR3 length: 12 residues. The DNA for the CDR3 is TGTGCCTGGAGTCGAGGGAATCAGCCCCAGCATTTT. Protein sequence: CAWSRGNQPQHF.

The V gene is TRBV7-9, the J gene TRBJ2-3, with 10 bases matching TRBD2. Losses at the gene ends were 5 bases for V and 2 bases for J; bases not matched to a gene: 7. Per germline, CDR1 SEHNR and CDR2 FQNEAQ (reference sequence). CDR3 size: 16 residues. The CDR3 coding sequence is TGTGCCAGCAGCCTAAGGACTAGCGGTTTCACAGATACGCAGTATTTT. Translating gives CASSLRTSGFTDTQYF. Full variable domain (remainder filled in from reference TRBV7-9 and TRBJ2-3): DTGVSQNPRHKITKRGQNVTFRCDPISEHNRLYWYRQTLGQGPEFLTYFQNEAQLEKSRLLSDRFSAERPKGSFSTLEIQRTEQGDSAMYLCASSLRTSGFTDTQYFGPGTRLTVL.

The chain couples TRBV6-2 or TRBV6-3 to TRBJ2-7; no definite D call. Trimming took 5 bases from V and 3 from J, leaving 14 bases between them. Germline CDR1 and CDR2: MNHEY and SVGEGT. This CDR3 contains 14 residues. CDR3 loop: CASSGTKKLYEQYF. The CDR3 coding sequence is TGTGCCAGCAGTGGAACAAAAAAACTCTACGAGCAGTACTTC.

The chain is built from TRBV18 and TRBJ1-1, with D unclear. Germline V CDR1 and CDR2: KGHSH, LQKENI. This CDR3 region has 13 residues. Deletions cut 2 bases from V and 3 bases from J, with 7 bases between. The chain's CDR3 is CASSPVEYTEAFF. Here the CDR3 DNA reads TGTGCCAGCTCACCAGTTGAGTACACTGAAGCTTTCTTT.

The chain joins TRBV12-3 or TRBV12-4 to TRBJ2-7, with D possibly matching TRBD1 (5 bases). The CDR3 runs 14 residues. V lost 3 bases and J 5 bases, leaving 14 bases between the germline ends. CDR3 residues: CASSFRQGQNEQYF. DNA of the CDR3: TGTGCCAGCAGTTTTCGGCAGGGCCAGAACGAGCAGTACTTC.

V and J are TRBV7-2 and TRBJ2-5; no clear D. The V gene lost 5 bases and the J gene lost 5 bases, with 15 bases spanning the gap. Germline CDR1 and CDR2: SGHTA and FQGNSA. This CDR3 is 14 amino acids long. The CDR3 region has the DNA TGTGCCAGCAGCGCTGACCAGACCCGGGAGACCCAGTACTTC. This codes for CASSADQTRETQYF.

The rearrangement joins TRBV12-3 or TRBV12-4 to TRBJ1-6; 7 bases line up with TRBD1. The CDR3 has 14 residues. Unmatched junction bases numbered 9, after V lost 6 bases and J lost 10 bases. For the CDR3, the DNA is TGTGCCAGCAGCTCAGGGGGTGGAGGATCACCCCTCCACTTT. Amino acids: CASSSGGGGSPLHF.

The chain uses TRBV6-1 and TRBJ2-1; maybe TRBD2 (5 bases). The V gene's germline CDR1 is MNHNS and CDR2 SASEGT. Trimming pared 6 bases from V and 1 base from J, leaving 16 bases between. This CDR3 spans 16 amino acids. This CDR3 reads CASSRRPGVSYNEQFF. The CDR3 region has the DNA TGTGCCAGCAGCAGAAGGCCCGGGGTTTCCTACAATGAGCAGTTCTTC.

The chain has TRBV6-1 and TRBJ1-2, with 8 nucleotides matching TRBD1. The V and J ends lost 2 bases and 4 bases, in that order; junction bases with no gene match: 9. The CDR3 is 16 amino acids. The germline V gene encodes CDR1 MNHNS and CDR2 SASEGT. CDR3 in amino acids: CASSETLGQAIYGYTF. CDR3 DNA: TGTGCCAGCAGTGAAACGTTGGGACAGGCAATCTATGGCTACACCTTC.

The chain employs TRBV4-3 and TRBJ1-4, with TRBD1 identical over 9 bases. The germline V gene encodes CDR1 LGHNA and CDR2 YSLEER. After removal of 1 base from V and 5 bases from J, the junction contained 5 bases not matched to a gene. The CDR3 has 16 amino acids. CDR3 sequence reads: CASSQGMDRGNEKLFF. CDR3 coding DNA: TGCGCCAGCAGCCAAGGGATGGACAGGGGAAATGAAAAACTGTTTTTT.

The rearrangement joins TRBV18 to TRBJ2-2; D perhaps matches TRBD1 (5 bases). Germline-derived CDR1 and CDR2 are KGHSH and LQKENI. Trimming pared 4 bases from V and 2 bases from J, leaving 11 bases between. The CDR3 runs to 15 residues. In nucleotides, the CDR3 is TGTGCCAGCTCACAACAGGCGGACAACACCGGGGAGCTGTTTTTT. Its protein is CASSQQADNTGELFF.

The genes are TRBV20-1 and TRBJ1-1, with 9 bases lining up with TRBD1. V dropped 5 bases and J dropped 1; count of bases not matched to a gene: 2. Germline V CDR1 and CDR2: DFQATT, SNEGSKA (reference sequence). This CDR3 is 13 amino acids long. CDR3 amino acids: CSAPGQGNTEAFF. The CDR3 region has the DNA TGCAGTGCTCCGGGACAGGGGAACACTGAAGCTTTCTTT.

The chain has TRBV18 and TRBJ2-5; D ambiguous. Trimming cost V 3 bases and J 2 bases, with 7 bases left between them. The CDR3 is made up of 13 amino acids. Per the germline V gene, CDR1 is KGHSH and CDR2 is LQKENI. The CDR3 here is CASSPGSQETQYF. Here the CDR3 DNA reads TGTGCCAGCTCACCTGGATCACAAGAGACCCAGTACTTC.

V gene TRBV11-2 combines with J gene TRBJ2-1, with 9 bases fitting TRBD2. The CDR3 is 14 residues long. Trimming removed 6 bases from V and 7 bases from J; junction bases left unmatched: 7. Per the germline V gene, CDR1 is SGHAT and CDR2 is FQNNGV. CDR3 residues: CASSSSSGVNEQFF. For the CDR3, the DNA is TGTGCCAGCAGTTCATCTAGCGGGGTGAATGAGCAGTTCTTC.

This sequence joins TRBV11-1 and TRBJ2-5; D might be TRBD1 (6 bases). The germline V gene encodes CDR1 SGHAT and CDR2 FQDESV (reference sequence). The CDR3 consists of 14 residues. V dropped 2 bases and J dropped 5 bases, with 12 bases sitting between them. CDR3: CASSLNRGGETQYF. The CDR3 nucleotides are TGTGCCAGCAGCTTAAATCGTGGGGGCGAGACCCAGTACTTC.

The genes are TRBV30 and TRBJ1-1; 7 nucleotides match TRBD1. Trimming removed 5 bases from V and 5 bases from J; junction bases left unmatched: 2. CDR1 and CDR2 (germline): GTSNPN, SVGIG (reference sequence). The CDR3 contains 11 residues. The CDR3, as DNA: TGTGCCTGGGACAGGGTTACTGAAGCTTTCTTT. Amino acid sequence: CAWDRVTEAFF.

The chain combines TRBV20-1 with TRBJ2-5; TRBD1 matches at 7 bases. Looked up from germline, CDR1 is DFQATT and CDR2 is SNEGSKA (reference sequence). The V gene end was trimmed by 3 bases and the J gene end by 4 bases; junction bases not matched to a gene: 2. This CDR3 region has 12 residues. The chain's CDR3 is CSARTGSETQYF. CDR3 sequence (DNA): TGCAGTGCTAGGACAGGGTCAGAGACCCAGTACTTC.

The chain carries TRBV18 and TRBJ1-5, with D unresolved. This CDR3 region has 18 residues. The germline V and J ends were trimmed by 0 bases and 2 bases, with 17 bases remaining between them. The germline CDR1 and CDR2 sequences are KGHSH and LQKENI. CDR3 loop: CASSPPASSAGGNQPQHF. For the CDR3, the DNA is TGTGCCAGCTCACCACCGGCCAGCTCGGCGGGCGGCAATCAGCCCCAGCATTTT.

The chain joins TRBV6-5 to TRBJ2-1; 7 nucleotides agree with TRBD1. V lost 4 bases, J lost 1 base, and 10 bases stayed unmatched. The V gene's germline CDR1 is MNHEY and CDR2 SVGAGI. This CDR3 spans 17 amino acids. CDR3 in amino acids: CASSFYQGVGSYNEQFF. CDR3 sequence (DNA): TGTGCCAGCAGTTTCTATCAGGGGGTTGGTTCCTACAATGAGCAGTTCTTC.

The genes are TRBV7-9 and TRBJ2-2, with D perhaps TRBD1 (6 bases). The CDR3 spans 13 residues. V was shortened by 11 bases and J by 2 bases, with 12 bases between the two germline ends. Germline-derived CDR1 and CDR2 are SEHNR and FQNEAQ (reference sequence). The DNA for the CDR3 is TGTGCCGACCGGGACACTAACACCGGGGAGCTGTTTTTT. It specifies CADRDTNTGELFF.

The genes are TRBV4-1 and TRBJ1-3; perhaps TRBD1 as D (6 bases). This CDR3 region has 16 residues. V lost 4 bases, J lost 0 bases, and 13 bases lay in between. In germline, CDR1 is MGHRA, CDR2 YSYEKL. The CDR3, as DNA: TGCGCCAGCAGCCGGGGGCAGGTGAGCTCTGGAAACACCATATATTTT. Protein product: CASSRGQVSSGNTIYF.

V is TRBV6-5 and J is TRBJ2-3; tentatively, D is TRBD1 (6 bases). This CDR3 is built from 13 residues. The germline gives CDR1 MNHEY, CDR2 SVGAGI. Trimming shortened V by 6 bases and J by 7 bases, and 14 bases separated the two germline ends. This chain's CDR3 is CASSPGQQHTQYF. The DNA for the CDR3 is TGTGCCAGCAGCCCGGGACAACAGCATACGCAGTATTTT.

This chain connects TRBV19 to TRBJ1-3; 9 bases agree with TRBD1. The CDR3 runs 16 residues. V lost 7 bases and J lost 5; bases outside the gene matches: 12. In germline, CDR1 is LNHDA, CDR2 SQIVND (reference sequence). The CDR3: CASTEPGTGHRNTIYF. CDR3 nucleotide sequence: TGTGCCAGTACCGAACCGGGGACAGGGCACAGAAACACCATATATTTT. The full variable domain, in which reference TRBV19 and TRBJ1-3 provide the parts outside the CDR3, is DGGITQSPKYLFRKEGQNVTLSCEQNLNHDAMYWYRQDPGQGLRLIYYSQIVNDFQKGDIAEGYSVSREKKESFPLTVTSAQKNPTAFYLCASTEPGTGHRNTIYFGEGSWLTVV.

The chain couples TRBV18 to TRBJ2-1; 9 bases agree with TRBD2. From germline, CDR1 is KGHSH and CDR2 LQKENI. The CDR3 has 17 residues. The trim removed 0 bases at V and 3 bases at J, leaving 6 bases unmatched. The CDR3 DNA follows: TGTGCCAGCTCACCACCAAAGGCGGGGGGGATCTACAATGAGCAGTTCTTC. This gives the protein CASSPPKAGGIYNEQFF.

This chain joins TRBV12-3 or TRBV12-4 and TRBJ2-4; 8 bases line up with TRBD2. The CDR3 loop spans 15 amino acids. Trimming removed 6 bases from V and 0 bases from J; junction bases left unmatched: 4. The CDR3 loop is CASSPGGIAKNIQYF. In DNA, the CDR3 is TGTGCCAGCAGCCCGGGAGGGATAGCCAAAAACATTCAGTACTTC.

The rearrangement uses TRBV3-1 and TRBJ1-6; a weak D match, TRBD1 (6 bases). This CDR3 has 13 amino acids. The germline CDR1 and CDR2 sequences are LGHDT and YNNKEL (reference sequence). Deletions cut 4 bases from V and 9 bases from J, with 10 bases between. The CDR3 reads CASSPDRTSPLHF. The CDR3 nucleotides are TGTGCCAGCAGCCCCGACAGGACTTCACCCCTCCACTTT.

The chain employs TRBV7-3 and TRBJ2-1; possibly TRBD1 for D (6 bases). Trimming removed 5 bases at V and 10 bases at J, with 15 bases between. The CDR3 sequence is 13 residues long. CDR1 and CDR2 (germline): SGHTA, FQGTGA. This chain's CDR3 is CASSLSPGEEQFF. The CDR3 coding sequence is TGTGCCAGCAGCCTTAGCCCAGGGGAAGAGCAGTTCTTC.

This clonotype has a single count. Sequence at one end of the junction differs from germline and may be a read error. The J gene is TRBJ2-7, the V gene TRBV10-3; D is ambiguous. Germline loops: CDR1 ENHRY, CDR2 SYGVKD. This CDR3 comprises 12 residues. CDR3 nucleotide sequence: TGTGCCATCAGTGAGTCAGAAACGGGCCAAGCCTTC. This translates into CAISESETGQAF.